One and the same sample provided the 27 T cell receptor beta chains below, sequenced in a study of T cell changes during pregnancy in multiple sclerosis. The method was immunoSEQ multiplex PCR; TCRdb's version includes in-frame clones alone and lacks a portion of them. The sample carries tens of thousands of clones, approximately 90% recorded once. Sample: peripheral blood, taken in the first trimester of pregnancy. These receptors were obtained from a female donor in good health, enrolled as a control in a pregnancy study.

In the case of this clone: This same CDR3 is encoded by further DNA sequences in the sample. The V gene is TRBV5-1, the J gene TRBJ2-5; no definite D call. The germline V and J ends were trimmed by 1 base and 3 bases, with 7 bases remaining between them. The germline CDR1 and CDR2 sequences are SGHRS and YFSETQ. The CDR3 runs to 13 residues. CDR3 residues: CASSLRTEETQYF. CDR3 nucleotide sequence: TGCGCCAGCAGCTTGCGAACGGAAGAGACCCAGTACTTC. The whole variable domain, filled in from reference TRBV5-1 and TRBJ2-5, reads KAGVTQTPRYLIKTRGQQVTLSCSPISGHRSVSWYQQTPGQGLQFLFEYFSETQRNKGNFPGRFSGRQFSNSRSEMNVSTLELGDSALYLCASSLRTEETQYFGPGTRLLVL.

This chain joins TRBV5-1 and TRBJ1-4; 7 bases match TRBD1. The CDR3 is 14 residues long. Losses at the gene ends were 4 bases for V and 5 bases for J; bases not matched to a gene: 5. Germline loops: CDR1 SGHRS, CDR2 YFSETQ. This chain's CDR3 is CASSQGTANEKLFF. In DNA, the CDR3 is TGCGCCAGCAGCCAGGGGACAGCGAATGAAAAACTGTTTTTT.

This clone was observed a single time. The chain combines TRBV30 with TRBJ1-5; tentative D call: TRBD1 (6 bases). V lost 7 bases to trimming and J lost 7 bases, with 14 bases between them. The CDR3 covers 12 residues. CDR1 GTSNPN and CDR2 SVGIG come from the germline V gene (reference sequence). The CDR3 DNA reads TGTGCCTTGGACGGGGGGGGCCAGCCCCAGCATTTT. Protein: CALDGGGQPQHF.

The chain couples TRBV7-2 to TRBJ1-2, with D unresolved. In germline, CDR1 is SGHTA, CDR2 FQGNSA. The CDR3 runs to 13 residues. V was trimmed by 5 bases and J by 8 bases, leaving 15 bases between them. CDR3 nucleotide sequence: TGTGCCAGCAGCCCCTTGGCCAGAGGAGGCTACACCTTC. This gives the protein CASSPLARGGYTF.

This clone was picked up one time. V usage is TRBV6-5 and J usage is TRBJ2-7; TRBD1 matches at 8 bases. The CDR3 is 15 amino acids. Looked up from germline, CDR1 is MNHEY and CDR2 is SVGAGI. The V and J ends lost 2 bases and 7 bases, in that order; junction bases with no gene match: 10. DNA for the CDR3: TGTGCCAGCAGTTACCCGGGACAGGACCTCAGGGAGCAGTACTTC. This sequence encodes CASSYPGQDLREQYF.

The rearrangement links TRBV5-1 to TRBJ2-1, with D perhaps matching TRBD2 (7 bases). Germline CDR1 reads SGHRS; CDR2 reads YFSETQ. Trimming left V 2 bases short and J 8 bases short, with 23 bases between. The CDR3 sequence is 17 residues long. The CDR3 spells CASSFKTSSGVQDEQFF. DNA for the CDR3: TGCGCCAGCAGCTTTAAGACTAGCTCAGGGGTTCAAGATGAGCAGTTCTTC.

The V and J genes are TRBV28 and TRBJ1-2, with a weak D call TRBD1 (6 bases). The CDR3 loop spans 13 amino acids. The ends were cut back, 6 bases at V and 8 bases at J, with 16 bases in the middle. Germline-derived CDR1 and CDR2 are MDHEN and SYDVKM. The CDR3 loop reads CASRSGQKKGYTF. The CDR3 DNA reads as TGTGCCAGCAGATCCGGACAGAAAAAGGGCTACACCTTC.

This rearrangement joins TRBV5-6 to TRBJ1-1, with TRBD1 matching over 8 bases. The germline V gene has CDR1 SGHDT and CDR2 YYEEEE. Unmatched junction bases numbered 6, after V lost 4 bases and J lost 4 bases. The CDR3 consists of 14 residues. CDR3 sequence (DNA): TGTGCCAGCAGCCCAGGGGGCGCGCCCACTGAAGCTTTCTTT. Protein sequence: CASSPGGAPTEAFF.

The chain employs TRBV5-1 and TRBJ2-1; D is perhaps TRBD2 (6 bases). V lost 2 bases, J lost 10 bases, and 13 bases lay in between. The CDR3 contains 13 residues. Germline values: CDR1 SGHRS, CDR2 YFSETQ. Written as DNA, the CDR3 is TGCGCCAGCAGCTTCCGGGACTTAGGAGAGCAGTTCTTC. It specifies CASSFRDLGEQFF.

The chain recombines TRBV6-1 with TRBJ1-2; TRBD1 might be the D (5 bases). Per the germline V gene, CDR1 is MNHNS and CDR2 is SASEGT. CDR3 size: 11 residues. V gave up 7 bases and J gave up 5 bases, with 8 bases separating them. The CDR3 DNA is TGTGCCAGCACGCGGGGGTATGGCTACACCTTC. Protein sequence: CASTRGYGYTF.

The chain links TRBV7-9 to TRBJ2-5, with D possibly being TRBD1 (6 bases). The CDR3 is 14 residues long. V was shortened by 5 bases and J by 2 bases, with 12 bases between the two germline ends. The germline CDR1 and CDR2 sequences are SEHNR and FQNEAQ (reference sequence). The DNA for the CDR3 is TGTGCCAGCAGCGACGACAGGTGGCAAGAGACCCAGTACTTC. Translation: CASSDDRWQETQYF.

The chain employs TRBV28 and TRBJ1-3, with TRBD1 identical over 9 bases. Germline V gene lookup returns CDR1 MDHEN and CDR2 SYDVKM. Losses at the gene ends were 6 bases for V and 4 bases for J; bases not matched to a gene: 10. The CDR3 extends over 16 amino acids. The CDR3 DNA is TGTGCCAGCAGCCCAAACAGGGGGCTATCGGGAAACACCATATATTTT. Amino acids: CASSPNRGLSGNTIYF.

In regard to this clone: Its ends do not fully match the called genes, so a read error is possible. The chain is built from TRBV2 and TRBJ1-1; 8 bases are a match to TRBD1. Per germline, CDR1 SNHLY and CDR2 FYNNEI. The CDR3 covers 14 residues. DNA of the CDR3: TGTGCCAGCAGGGAAGACAGGGGTCGCACTGAAGCTTTCTTT. Translation gives CASREDRGRTEAFF. Full variable domain (remainder filled in from reference TRBV2 and TRBJ1-1): EPEVTQTPSHQVTQMGQEVILRCVPISNHLYFYWYRQILGQKVEFLVSFYNNEISEKSEIFDDQFSVERPDGSNFTLKIRSTKLEDSAMYFCASREDRGRTEAFFGQGTRLTVV.

This clone was detected once. The chain employs TRBV28 and TRBJ1-2; D call uncertain. The CDR3 has 14 residues. Germline V CDR1 and CDR2: MDHEN, SYDVKM. The V and J ends lost 4 bases and 3 bases respectively, with 12 bases between them. CDR3 region: CASSSPWADYGYTF. The DNA for the CDR3 is TGTGCCAGCAGTTCCCCATGGGCAGACTATGGCTACACCTTC.

The CDR3 DNA is TGTGCCAGCAGCCAAGACCTCGGGGGTCGTCAGGAGACCCAGTACTTC. Protein: CASSQDLGGRQETQYF. The V call is TRBV4-2, the J call TRBJ2-5, with D perhaps matching TRBD2 (6 bases). The length of the CDR3 is 16 residues. Deletions cut 0 bases from V and 5 bases from J, with 16 bases between. The germline V gene has CDR1 LGHNA and CDR2 YNFKEQ.

This clone appeared once. The rearrangement links TRBV4-2 to TRBJ1-1; 9 bases are shared with TRBD1. Germline CDR1 and CDR2: LGHNA and YNFKEQ. V trimming: 4 bases; J trimming: 4 bases; junction bases outside the gene matches: 13. The CDR3 has 17 amino acids. The CDR3 nucleotides are TGTGCCAGCAGCCGGGTAATGGGACAGGGTGTAGGCACTGAAGCTTTCTTT. Protein: CASSRVMGQGVGTEAFF.

The rearrangement joins TRBV15 to TRBJ1-4; TRBD1 might be the D (5 bases). Germline assignment: CDR1 LNHNV and CDR2 YYDKDF (reference sequence). The V end lost 3 bases, the J end lost 6 bases, and 14 bases lay between the germline ends. The CDR3 is 15 residues long. The CDR3 spells CATSSQGAGDEKLFF. CDR3 sequence (DNA): TGTGCCACCAGCAGTCAGGGTGCGGGGGATGAAAAACTGTTTTTT.

The chain links TRBV6-1 to TRBJ1-4; perhaps TRBD1 as D (6 bases). The CDR3 is 14 amino acids. Germline V CDR1 and CDR2: MNHNS, SASEGT. V lost 7 bases and J 6 bases, leaving 15 bases between the germline ends. CDR3 bases: TGTGCCAGCATAGCTGGGGGCGCCGATGAAAAACTGTTTTTT. Translated, it gives CASIAGGADEKLFF.

This rearrangement joins TRBV6-5 to TRBJ1-2, with D hard to call. Deletions cut 5 bases from V and 2 bases from J, with 6 bases between. CDR3 length: 12 residues. Germline assignment: CDR1 MNHEY and CDR2 SVGAGI. CDR3 in amino acids: CASSRGNYGYTF. The CDR3 bases are TGTGCCAGCAGTCGAGGGAACTATGGCTACACCTTC.

CDR3 protein: CASSDDRGQETQYF. DNA for the CDR3: TGTGCCAGCAGTGACGACAGGGGGCAAGAGACCCAGTACTTC. The J gene is TRBJ2-5, the V gene TRBV11-3; 9 bases are a match to TRBD1. The CDR3 runs 14 residues. The germline CDR1 and CDR2 sequences are SGHNT and YENEEA. J gave up 2 bases and V 6 bases, and 4 bases lay outside the gene matches. Drawing the rest from reference TRBV11-3 and TRBJ2-5, the complete variable domain is EAGVVQSPRYKIIEKKQPVAFWCNPISGHNTLYWYLQNLGQGPELLIRYENEEAVDDSQLPKDRFSAERLKGVDSTLKIQPAELGDSAVYLCASSDDRGQETQYFGPGTRLLVL.

The V gene is TRBV19, the J gene TRBJ2-1; perhaps TRBD2 as D (5 bases). V lost 5 bases to trimming and J lost 2 bases, with 13 bases between them. The germline gives CDR1 LNHDA, CDR2 SQIVND (reference sequence). The CDR3 has 15 amino acids. This chain's CDR3 is CASSSGSVTYNEQFF. CDR3 bases: TGTGCCAGTAGTTCGGGATCAGTGACCTACAATGAGCAGTTCTTC.

The J gene is TRBJ2-2, the V gene TRBV2, with a tentative D call TRBD2 (5 bases). Germline V gene lookup returns CDR1 SNHLY and CDR2 FYNNEI. V was shortened by 8 bases and J by 5 bases, with 6 bases between the two germline ends. This CDR3 has 11 amino acids. CDR3 nucleotide sequence: TGTGCCAGCTGGGAGACCGGGGAGCTGTTTTTT. This gives the protein CASWETGELFF.

The gene calls are TRBV28 and TRBJ1-4; D not resolved. Germline lookup yields CDR1 MDHEN and CDR2 SYDVKM. With 4 bases removed from V and 4 bases from J, the gap between germline ends came to 13 bases. The CDR3 totals 15 residues. CDR3 coding DNA: TGTGCCAGCAGTTCCCTCGCAGGCCATAATGAAAAACTGTTTTTT. Its protein is CASSSLAGHNEKLFF.

The rearrangement links TRBV27 to TRBJ2-7; 8 bases align to TRBD2. V lost 4 bases to trimming and J lost 2 bases; unmatched junction nucleotides: 13. Germline-derived CDR1 and CDR2 are MNHEY and SMNVEV (reference sequence). The CDR3 consists of 17 residues. This CDR3 reads CASSSIGGLAGAYEQYF. The CDR3 nucleotides read TGTGCCAGCAGTTCCATTGGGGGTCTAGCGGGTGCCTACGAGCAGTACTTC.

V gene TRBV9 combines with J gene TRBJ2-1; no definite D call. The ends were cut back, 3 bases at V and 8 bases at J, with 9 bases in the middle. The germline V gene has CDR1 SGDLS and CDR2 YYNGEE. The CDR3 extends over 12 amino acids. CDR3 amino acids: CASSAYLYEQFF. The CDR3 bases are TGTGCCAGCAGCGCGTATTTGTATGAGCAGTTCTTC.

The V gene is TRBV5-1, the J gene TRBJ1-1; D call uncertain. Trimming took 8 bases from V and 7 from J, leaving 9 bases between them. This CDR3 region has 10 residues. Germline V CDR1 and CDR2: SGHRS, YFSETQ. DNA for the CDR3: TGCGCCAGAGAGAGGTTTGAAGCTTTCTTT. It specifies CARERFEAFF. Drawing the rest from reference TRBV5-1 and TRBJ1-1, the complete variable domain is KAGVTQTPRYLIKTRGQQVTLSCSPISGHRSVSWYQQTPGQGLQFLFEYFSETQRNKGNFPGRFSGRQFSNSRSEMNVSTLELGDSALYLCARERFEAFFGQGTRLTVV.

The chain couples TRBV27 to TRBJ2-2; D gene ambiguous. The germline gives CDR1 MNHEY, CDR2 SMNVEV (reference sequence). The CDR3 is 12 amino acids. The V and J ends lost 3 bases and 6 bases respectively, with 5 bases between them. The CDR3 DNA is TGTGCCAGCAGTTTTGTCTCCGGGGAGCTGTTTTTT. As protein: CASSFVSGELFF.